This T cell receptor beta chain was profiled in a study of CD8 T cells in ankylosing spondylitis. Study observations and caveats: Disease-linked clones, CD8+, were relatively rare in peripheral blood.

Trimming left V 5 bases short and J 2 bases short, with 13 bases between. This CDR3 has 14 amino acids. Germline-derived CDR1 and CDR2 are LGHDT and YNNKEL (reference sequence). Using its own MiXCR run on the 5' RACE reads, TCRdb lists one record per CDR3 protein. This table holds about 240,000 distinct CDR3 sequences, about 24% found once. For this clonotype: The antigen is undetermined.

The source is a male donor with ankylosing spondylitis or in good health (not recorded which). Specimen: blood, either unsorted or a sorted T cell fraction (not recorded which). The genes are TRBV3-1 and TRBJ2-7; TRBD1 or TRBD2 may be the D gene (5 bases each). CDR3 protein: CASSSGPGTYEQYF. DNA of the CDR3: TGTGCCAGCAGCTCGGGACCGGGGACCTACGAGCAGTACTTC.